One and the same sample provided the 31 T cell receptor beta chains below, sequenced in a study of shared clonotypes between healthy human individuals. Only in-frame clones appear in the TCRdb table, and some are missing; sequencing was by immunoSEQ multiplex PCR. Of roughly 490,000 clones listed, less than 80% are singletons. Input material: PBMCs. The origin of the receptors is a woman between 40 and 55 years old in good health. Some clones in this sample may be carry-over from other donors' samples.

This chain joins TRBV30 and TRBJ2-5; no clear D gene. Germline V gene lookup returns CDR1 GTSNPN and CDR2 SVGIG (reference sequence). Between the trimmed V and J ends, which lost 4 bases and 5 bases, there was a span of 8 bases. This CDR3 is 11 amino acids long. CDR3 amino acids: CAWKVWETQYF. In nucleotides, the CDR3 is TGTGCCTGGAAAGTTTGGGAGACCCAGTACTTC.

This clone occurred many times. The CDR3 DNA is TGTGCCAGCAGTCCACCATTTGGATCCCTCAATCAGCCCCAGCATTTT. As protein: CASSPPFGSLNQPQHF. The chain links TRBV28 to TRBJ1-5; D is unclear. The V gene lost 5 bases and the J gene lost 3 bases, with 17 bases spanning the gap. The CDR3 is 16 amino acids. Germline CDR1 reads MDHEN; CDR2 reads SYDVKM.

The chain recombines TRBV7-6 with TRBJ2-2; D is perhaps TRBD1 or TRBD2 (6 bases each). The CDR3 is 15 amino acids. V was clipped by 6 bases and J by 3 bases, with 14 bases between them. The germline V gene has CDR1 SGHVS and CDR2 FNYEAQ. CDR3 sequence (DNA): TGTGCCAGCAGTCCCCTAGGGGGGTACACCGGGGAGCTGTTTTTT. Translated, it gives CASSPLGGYTGELFF.

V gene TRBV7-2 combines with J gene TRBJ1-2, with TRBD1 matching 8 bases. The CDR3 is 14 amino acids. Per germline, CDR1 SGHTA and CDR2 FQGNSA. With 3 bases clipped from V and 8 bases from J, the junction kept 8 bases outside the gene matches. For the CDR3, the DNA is TGTGCCAGCAGCTTGGACAGGGTTCCGGGAGGCTACACCTTC. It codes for CASSLDRVPGGYTF.

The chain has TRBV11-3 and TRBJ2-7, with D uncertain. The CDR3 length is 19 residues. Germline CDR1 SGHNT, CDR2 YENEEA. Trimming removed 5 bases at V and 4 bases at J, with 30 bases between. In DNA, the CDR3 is TGTGCCAGCAGCCAACCGGTGCATAGACACGACGGTAGAGGTTACGAGCAGTACTTC. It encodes CASSQPVHRHDGRGYEQYF.

The CDR3 nucleotides read TGTGCCAGCAGCCCCCCCCCAGGGGAGACAAGATACAATGAGCAGTTCTTC. It is translated as CASSPPPGETRYNEQFF. The chain joins TRBV11-2 to TRBJ2-1; TRBD1 is a possible D gene (6 bases). CDR1 is SGHAT and CDR2 is FQNNGV in the germline V gene. Trimming took off 5 bases at V and 4 bases at J, with 21 bases between the two ends. The CDR3 has 17 amino acids.

CDR3 amino acids: CASSRDRGRVGYTF. In DNA, the CDR3 is TGTGCCAGCAGCCGAGACAGGGGGCGGGTTGGCTACACCTTC. The chain has TRBV6-5 and TRBJ1-2, with 10 positions matching TRBD1. This CDR3 has 14 amino acids. Per the germline V gene, CDR1 is MNHEY and CDR2 is SVGAGI. The trim removed 6 bases at V and 7 bases at J, leaving 8 bases unmatched.

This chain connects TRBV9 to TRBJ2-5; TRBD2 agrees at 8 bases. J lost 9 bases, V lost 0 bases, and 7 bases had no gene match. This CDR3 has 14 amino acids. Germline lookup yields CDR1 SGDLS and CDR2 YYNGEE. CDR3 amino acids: CASSVEGGREAQYF. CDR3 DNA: TGTGCCAGCAGCGTAGAAGGGGGGCGGGAGGCCCAGTACTTC.

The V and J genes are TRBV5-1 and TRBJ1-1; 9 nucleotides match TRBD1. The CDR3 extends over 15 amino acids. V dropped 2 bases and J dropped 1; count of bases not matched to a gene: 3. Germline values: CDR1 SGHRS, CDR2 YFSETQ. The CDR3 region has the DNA TGCGCCAGCAGCTTACAGGGGGCCACGAACACTGAAGCTTTCTTT. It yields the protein CASSLQGATNTEAFF.

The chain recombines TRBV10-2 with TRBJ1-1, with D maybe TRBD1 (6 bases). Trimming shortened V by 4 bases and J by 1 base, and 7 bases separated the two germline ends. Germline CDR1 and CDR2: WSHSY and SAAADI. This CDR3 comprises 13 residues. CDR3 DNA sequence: TGCGCCAGCAGTGGGGGGCCGAACACTGAAGCTTTCTTT. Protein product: CASSGGPNTEAFF.

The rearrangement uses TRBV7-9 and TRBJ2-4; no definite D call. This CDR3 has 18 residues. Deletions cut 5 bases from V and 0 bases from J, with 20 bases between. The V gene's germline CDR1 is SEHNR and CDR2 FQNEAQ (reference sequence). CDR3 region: CASSPTPPDGLAKNIQYF. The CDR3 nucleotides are TGTGCCAGCAGCCCCACCCCACCCGACGGGTTAGCCAAAAACATTCAGTACTTC.

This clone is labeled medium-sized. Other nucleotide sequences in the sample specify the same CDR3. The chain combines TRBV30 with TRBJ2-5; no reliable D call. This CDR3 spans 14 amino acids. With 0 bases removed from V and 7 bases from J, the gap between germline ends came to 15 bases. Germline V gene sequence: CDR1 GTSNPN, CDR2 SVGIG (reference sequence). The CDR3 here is CAWSVIGNLGTQYF. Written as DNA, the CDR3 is TGTGCCTGGAGTGTAATCGGCAACCTTGGGACCCAGTACTTC. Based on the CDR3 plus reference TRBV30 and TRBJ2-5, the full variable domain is SQTIHQWPATLVQPVGSPLSLECTVEGTSNPNLYWYRQAAGRGLQLLFYSVGIGQISSEVPQNLSASRPQDRQFILSSKKLLLSDSGFYLCAWSVIGNLGTQYFGPGTRLLVL.

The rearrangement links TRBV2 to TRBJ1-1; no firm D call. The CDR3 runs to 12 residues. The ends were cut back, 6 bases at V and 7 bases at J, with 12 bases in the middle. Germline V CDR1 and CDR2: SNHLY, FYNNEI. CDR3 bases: TGTGCCAGCAGACACAGAGATATTGAAGCTTTCTTT. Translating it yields CASRHRDIEAFF. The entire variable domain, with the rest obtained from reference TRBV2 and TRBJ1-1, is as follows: EPEVTQTPSHQVTQMGQEVILRCVPISNHLYFYWYRQILGQKVEFLVSFYNNEISEKSEIFDDQFSVERPDGSNFTLKIRSTKLEDSAMYFCASRHRDIEAFFGQGTRLTVV.

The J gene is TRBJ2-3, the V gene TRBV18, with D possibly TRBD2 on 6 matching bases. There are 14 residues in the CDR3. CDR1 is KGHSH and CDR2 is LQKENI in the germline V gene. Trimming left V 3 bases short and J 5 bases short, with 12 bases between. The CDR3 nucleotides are TGTGCCAGCTCACCGACGGTGGGGGGAGATACGCAGTATTTT. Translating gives CASSPTVGGDTQYF.

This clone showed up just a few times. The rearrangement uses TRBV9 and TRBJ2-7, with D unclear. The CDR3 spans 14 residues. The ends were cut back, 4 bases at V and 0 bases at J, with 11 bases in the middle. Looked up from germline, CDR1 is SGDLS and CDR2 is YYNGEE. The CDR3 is CASSPQVSSYEQYF. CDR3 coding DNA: TGTGCCAGCAGCCCCCAGGTGTCCTCCTACGAGCAGTACTTC.

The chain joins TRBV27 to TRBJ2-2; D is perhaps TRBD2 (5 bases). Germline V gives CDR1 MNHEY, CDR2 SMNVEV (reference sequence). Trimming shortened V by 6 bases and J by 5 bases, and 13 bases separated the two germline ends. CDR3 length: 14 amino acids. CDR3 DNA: TGTGCCAGCAGGGCCCAACGGGGAACCGGGGAGCTGTTTTTT. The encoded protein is CASRAQRGTGELFF.

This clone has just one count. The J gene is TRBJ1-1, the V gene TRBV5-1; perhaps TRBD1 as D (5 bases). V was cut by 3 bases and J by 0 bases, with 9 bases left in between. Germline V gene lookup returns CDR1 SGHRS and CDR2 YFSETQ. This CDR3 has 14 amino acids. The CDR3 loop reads CASSSTVVNTEAFF. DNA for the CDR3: TGCGCCAGCAGCTCGACAGTGGTGAACACTGAAGCTTTCTTT.

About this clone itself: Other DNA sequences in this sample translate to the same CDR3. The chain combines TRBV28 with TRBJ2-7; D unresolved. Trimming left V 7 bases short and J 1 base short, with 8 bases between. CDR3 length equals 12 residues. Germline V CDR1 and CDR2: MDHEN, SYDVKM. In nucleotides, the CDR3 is TGTGCCAGCACCGGCAGTTCCTACGAGCAGTACTTC. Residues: CASTGSSYEQYF.

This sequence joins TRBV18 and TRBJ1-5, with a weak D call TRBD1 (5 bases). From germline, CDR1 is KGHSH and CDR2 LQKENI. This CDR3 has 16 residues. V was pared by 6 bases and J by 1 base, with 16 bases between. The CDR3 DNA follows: TGTGCCAGCTCGCCCGCCGGGGGTGGGAGCAATCAGCCCCAGCATTTT. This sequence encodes CASSPAGGGSNQPQHF. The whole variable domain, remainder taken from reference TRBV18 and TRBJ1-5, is NAGVMQNPRHLVRRRGQEARLRCSPMKGHSHVYWYRQLPEEGLKFMVYLQKENIIDESGMPKERFSAEFPKEGPSILRIQQVVRGDSAAYFCASSPAGGGSNQPQHFGDGTRLSIL.

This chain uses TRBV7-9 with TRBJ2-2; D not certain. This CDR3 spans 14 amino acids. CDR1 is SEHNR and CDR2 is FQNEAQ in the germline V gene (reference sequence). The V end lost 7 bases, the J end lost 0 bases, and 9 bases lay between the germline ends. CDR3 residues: CASTPMANTGELFF. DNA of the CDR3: TGTGCCAGCACCCCCATGGCGAACACCGGGGAGCTGTTTTTT.

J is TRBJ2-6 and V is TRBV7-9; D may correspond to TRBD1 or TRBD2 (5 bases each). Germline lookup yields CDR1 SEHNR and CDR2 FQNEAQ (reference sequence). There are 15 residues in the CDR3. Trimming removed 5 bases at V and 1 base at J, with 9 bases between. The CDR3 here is CASSPGSSGANVLTF. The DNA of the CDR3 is TGTGCCAGCAGCCCAGGGAGTTCTGGGGCCAACGTCCTGACTTTC.

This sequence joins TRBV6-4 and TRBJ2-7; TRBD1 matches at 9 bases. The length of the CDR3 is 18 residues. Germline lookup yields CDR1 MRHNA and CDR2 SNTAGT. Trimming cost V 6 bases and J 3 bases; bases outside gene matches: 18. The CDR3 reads CASSLRDRDSGSYYEQYF. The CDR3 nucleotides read TGTGCCAGCAGCCTCCGGGACAGGGATTCGGGCTCCTACTACGAGCAGTACTTC.

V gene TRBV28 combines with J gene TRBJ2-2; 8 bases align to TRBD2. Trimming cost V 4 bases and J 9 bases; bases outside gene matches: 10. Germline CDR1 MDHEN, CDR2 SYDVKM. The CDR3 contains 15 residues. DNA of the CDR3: TGTGCCAGCAGTTCCCCCGGGACTAGTGACAGGGAGCTGTTTTTT. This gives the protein CASSSPGTSDRELFF.

The CDR3 sequence: CASSRKLAENTGELFF. The CDR3 DNA reads as TGTGCCAGCAGCCGTAAACTAGCGGAGAACACCGGGGAGCTGTTTTTT. This chain links TRBV4-2 with TRBJ2-2, with 8 nucleotides matching TRBD2. J gave up 1 base and V 4 bases, and 5 bases lay outside the gene matches. Germline assignment: CDR1 LGHNA and CDR2 YNFKEQ. The CDR3 sequence is 16 residues long.

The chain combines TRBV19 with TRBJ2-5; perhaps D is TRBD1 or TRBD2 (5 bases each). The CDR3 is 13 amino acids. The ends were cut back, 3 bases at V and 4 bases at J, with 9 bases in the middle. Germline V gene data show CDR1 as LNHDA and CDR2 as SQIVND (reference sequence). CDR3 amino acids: CASSMSGTETQYF. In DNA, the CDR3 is TGTGCCAGTAGTATGTCTGGGACAGAGACCCAGTACTTC.

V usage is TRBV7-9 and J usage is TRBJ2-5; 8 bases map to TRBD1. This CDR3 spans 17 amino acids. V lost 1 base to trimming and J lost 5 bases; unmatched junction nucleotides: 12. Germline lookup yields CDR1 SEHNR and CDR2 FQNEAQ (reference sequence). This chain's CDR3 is CASSLGAGGARRETQYF. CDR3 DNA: TGTGCCAGCAGCTTAGGGGCAGGGGGCGCGAGGCGGGAGACCCAGTACTTC.

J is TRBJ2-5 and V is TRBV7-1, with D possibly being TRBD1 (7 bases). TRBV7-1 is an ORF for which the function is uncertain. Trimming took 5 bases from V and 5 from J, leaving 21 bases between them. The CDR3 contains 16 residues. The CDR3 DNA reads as TGTGCCAGCAGCCAAGGTCGAGAAGCAGGGGGGGAGACCCAGTACTTC. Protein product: CASSQGREAGGETQYF.

CDR3 residues: CASSRGVAEDPTDTQYF. The DNA for the CDR3 is TGTGCCAGCAGCCGCGGGGTAGCGGAAGACCCCACAGATACGCAGTATTTT. This rearrangement joins TRBV13 to TRBJ2-3; tentatively, D is TRBD2 (6 bases). CDR1 PRHDT and CDR2 FYEKMQ come from the germline V gene (reference sequence). The CDR3 is 17 residues long. Deletions cut 5 bases from V and 2 bases from J, with 20 bases between.

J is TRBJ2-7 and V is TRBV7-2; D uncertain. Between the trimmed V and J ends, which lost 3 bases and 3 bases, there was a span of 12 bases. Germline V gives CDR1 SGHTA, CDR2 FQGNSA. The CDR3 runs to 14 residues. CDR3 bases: TGTGCCAGCAGCTTTGGGGTGGCCCTCTACGAGCAGTACTTC. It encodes CASSFGVALYEQYF.

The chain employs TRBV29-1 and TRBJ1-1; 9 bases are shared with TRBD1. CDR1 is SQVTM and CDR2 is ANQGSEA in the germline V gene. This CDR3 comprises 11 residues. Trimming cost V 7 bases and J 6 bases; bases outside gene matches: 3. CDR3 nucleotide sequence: TGCAGCGGGGACAGGGTCTCTGAAGCTTTCTTT. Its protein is CSGDRVSEAFF.

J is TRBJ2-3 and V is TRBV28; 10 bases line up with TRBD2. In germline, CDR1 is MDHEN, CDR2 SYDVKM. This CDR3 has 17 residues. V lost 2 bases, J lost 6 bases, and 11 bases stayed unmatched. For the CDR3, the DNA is TGTGCCAGCAGTTTAAACCGAAGCGGGAGGGGTAAGGATACGCAGTATTTT. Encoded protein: CASSLNRSGRGKDTQYF.